This section outlines one T cell receptor beta chain sequence together with its context. V lost 9 bases, J lost 7 bases, and 12 bases stayed unmatched. This CDR3 comprises 14 residues. Germline CDR1 reads MDHEN; CDR2 reads SYDVKM. Deep level was the assay's run setting. Method: immunoSEQ multiplex PCR; TCRdb's copy keeps in-frame clones and lacks some. The table records roughly 2.2 million clones, around 90% of them present only once. These data come from a study of shared clonotypes between healthy human individuals. The source of this sequence is a man aged 18 to 29 in good health. Some clones in this sample may be carry-over from other donors' samples. The chain employs TRBV28 and TRBJ1-5; TRBD1 matches at 7 bases. The sequenced material came from naive CD4+ T cells from PBMCs. Subset: CD45RA+ positively selected. The CDR3 protein is CASERQGYGQPQHF. The CDR3 coding sequence is TGTGCCAGTGAACGACAGGGTTATGGGCAGCCCCAGCATTTT. The entire variable domain, with the rest obtained from reference TRBV28 and TRBJ1-5, is as follows: DVKVTQSSRYLVKRTGEKVFLECVQDMDHENMFWYRQDPGLGLRLIYFSYDVKMKEKGDIPEGYSVSREKKERFSLILESASTNQTSMYLCASERQGYGQPQHFGDGTRLSIL.